This T cell receptor (beta chain) is drawn from a study of cytomegalovirus exposure and HLA in healthy donors. It was with 60 Vbeta and 13 Jbeta primers that the PCR ran. Profiled with immunoSEQ multiplex PCR; TCRdb holds only in-frame clones, not every one. Found here are about 150,000 clones, under 70% of them singletons; the top ten hold 2.5% to 3.5%. The receptor was derived from a woman between 25 and 40 years old in good health and CMV-seropositive. The specimen was PBMCs.

The CDR3 spells CASSQVETQYF. CDR3 nucleotide sequence: TGTGCCAGCAGTCAGGTGGAGACCCAGTACTTC. The chain links TRBV7-9 to TRBJ2-5; unclear D gene. CDR3 length: 11 amino acids. Trimming removed 6 bases from V and 5 bases from J, with 7 bases in between. The germline gives CDR1 SEHNR, CDR2 FQNEAQ (reference sequence).